This T cell receptor beta chain originates from a study of Tregs in tolerant kidney transplant recipients. The table lists this clone with a count of one. As yet, its antigen is unknown. Profiling relied on immunoSEQ multiplex PCR, and the TCRdb table lists in-frame clones only, not all of them. This table holds roughly 16,000 clones, about 57% found once. The CDR3 spans 14 residues. Per germline, CDR1 MNHNS and CDR2 SASEGT. V lost 7 bases, J lost 2 bases, and 14 bases lay in between. This sequence originates from a human donor in good health. Sequencing input: Tregs from blood cultured with allogeneic cells. The chain uses TRBV6-1 and TRBJ1-1, with D perhaps TRBD1 (6 bases). The DNA for the CDR3 is TGTGCCAGCAACTCGGGACATCTTAACACTGAAGCTTTCTTT. Its translation is CASNSGHLNTEAFF.